These 27 T cell receptor beta chains were all obtained from the same sample, sequenced in a study of blood T cell repertoires in COVID-19. Only in-frame clones appear in the TCRdb table, and some are missing; sequencing was by immunoSEQ multiplex PCR. Of about 380,000 clones in the sample, approximately 90% were seen once. The sample was PBMCs or T cells enriched from blood (not recorded which). The receptors here all came from a woman younger than 35 who had recovered from COVID-19.

The DNA of the CDR3 is TGTGCCAGCAGTGCAGGGGACCGCTCTGGAAACACCATATATTTT. Protein: CASSAGDRSGNTIYF. This chain uses TRBV2 with TRBJ1-3, with D perhaps matching TRBD1 (6 bases). Trimming took 4 bases from V and 0 from J, leaving 10 bases between them. The CDR3 length is 15 residues. The germline gives CDR1 SNHLY, CDR2 FYNNEI.

V and J are TRBV2 and TRBJ1-4; a weak D match, TRBD1 (5 bases). The CDR3 is 15 amino acids. With 6 bases removed from V and 7 bases from J, the gap between germline ends came to 18 bases. Looked up from germline, CDR1 is SNHLY and CDR2 is FYNNEI. CDR3: CASSASDRLVEKLFF. The CDR3 nucleotides are TGTGCCAGCAGCGCCTCAGACAGATTGGTTGAAAAACTGTTTTTT. Based on the CDR3 plus reference TRBV2 and TRBJ1-4, the full variable domain is EPEVTQTPSHQVTQMGQEVILRCVPISNHLYFYWYRQILGQKVEFLVSFYNNEISEKSEIFDDQFSVERPDGSNFTLKIRSTKLEDSAMYFCASSASDRLVEKLFFGSGTQLSVL.

The gene calls are TRBV7-3 and TRBJ2-5; 7 nucleotides line up with TRBD1. In germline, CDR1 is SGHTA, CDR2 FQGTGA. The CDR3 length is 14 residues. V lost 5 bases and J lost 5; bases outside the gene matches: 8. The CDR3 sequence: CASSMTGTGETQYF. The CDR3 region has the DNA TGTGCCAGCAGCATGACAGGGACGGGTGAGACCCAGTACTTC. The variable domain in full, with the rest retrieved from reference TRBV7-3 and TRBJ2-5, is GAGVSQTPSNKVTEKGKYVELRCDPISGHTALYWYRQSLGQGPEFLIYFQGTGAADDSGLPNDRFFAVRPEGSVSTLKIQRTERGDSAVYLCASSMTGTGETQYFGPGTRLLVL.

The genes are TRBV24-1 and TRBJ2-5; D remains unclear. The CDR3 covers 12 residues. In germline, CDR1 is KGHDR, CDR2 SFDVKD. The V end lost 2 bases, the J end lost 4 bases, and 4 bases lay between the germline ends. The CDR3, as DNA: TGTGCCACCAGTGATTCTCGAGAGACCCAGTACTTC. This gives the protein CATSDSRETQYF.

The chain recombines TRBV3-1 (or the pseudogene TRBV3-2) with TRBJ2-1; TRBD2 aligns across 10 bases. Looked up from germline, CDR1 is LGHDT and CDR2 is YNNKEL (reference sequence). Trimming at V came to 3 bases and at J to 4 bases, leaving 9 bases not matched to a gene. The CDR3 spans 17 residues. The DNA of the CDR3 is TGTGCCAGCAGCCATTCTCTGAGCGGGGGGGCTTACAATGAGCAGTTCTTC. It specifies CASSHSLSGGAYNEQFF.

The chain employs TRBV18 and TRBJ1-1; D not certain. V was trimmed by 6 bases and J by 5 bases, leaving 10 bases between them. Germline lookup yields CDR1 KGHSH and CDR2 LQKENI. The length of the CDR3 is 12 residues. The CDR3 region is CASSLTGTEAFF. The CDR3, as DNA: TGTGCCAGCTCCCTCACGGGTACTGAAGCTTTCTTT.

The rearrangement links TRBV7-9 to TRBJ2-2; D is unclear. The CDR3 consists of 14 residues. CDR1 and CDR2 (germline): SEHNR, FQNEAQ (reference sequence). V was pared by 2 bases and J by 8 bases, with 12 bases between. CDR3 sequence (DNA): TGTGCCAGCAGCTTAAGCCAGGCTCAAGGGGAGCTGTTTTTT. Residues: CASSLSQAQGELFF. Full variable domain (remainder filled in from reference TRBV7-9 and TRBJ2-2): DTGVSQNPRHKITKRGQNVTFRCDPISEHNRLYWYRQTLGQGPEFLTYFQNEAQLEKSRLLSDRFSAERPKGSFSTLEIQRTEQGDSAMYLCASSLSQAQGELFFGEGSRLTVL.

The chain combines TRBV5-1 with TRBJ1-1; TRBD1 agrees at 7 bases. Germline V gene data show CDR1 as SGHRS and CDR2 as YFSETQ. CDR3 length equals 14 residues. The junction had 5 bases not matched to a gene; V was cut back by 1 base and J by 5 bases. The CDR3 spells CASSLIGGGTEAFF. The CDR3 DNA follows: TGCGCCAGCAGCTTGATAGGGGGCGGTACTGAAGCTTTCTTT.

The chain is built from TRBV3-1 (or the pseudogene TRBV3-2) and TRBJ2-6; D is ambiguous. The CDR3 covers 18 residues. Germline-derived CDR1 and CDR2 are LGHDT and YNNKEL (reference sequence). The V and J ends lost 0 bases and 2 bases respectively, with 14 bases between them. CDR3 sequence reads: CASSQDPGFRAGANVLTF. Here the CDR3 DNA reads TGTGCCAGCAGCCAAGATCCCGGGTTCCGAGCTGGGGCCAACGTCCTGACTTTC.

The J gene is TRBJ1-1, the V gene TRBV5-1; 7 nucleotides agree with TRBD1. Germline V gene sequence: CDR1 SGHRS, CDR2 YFSETQ. This CDR3 comprises 16 residues. The J segment lost 0 bases and the V segment lost 4 bases, leaving 9 bases of the junction unmatched. CDR3 region: CASSLDQGVLNTEAFF. The CDR3 coding sequence is TGCGCCAGCAGCCTGGACCAGGGGGTCTTGAACACTGAAGCTTTCTTT. The whole variable domain, remainder taken from reference TRBV5-1 and TRBJ1-1, is KAGVTQTPRYLIKTRGQQVTLSCSPISGHRSVSWYQQTPGQGLQFLFEYFSETQRNKGNFPGRFSGRQFSNSRSEMNVSTLELGDSALYLCASSLDQGVLNTEAFFGQGTRLTVV.

The CDR3 sequence: CASSITGSSTDTQYF. DNA for the CDR3: TGTGCCAGTAGTATCACAGGCTCTAGCACAGATACGCAGTATTTT. The V call is TRBV19, the J call TRBJ2-3; a weak D match, TRBD1 (5 bases). V was trimmed by 3 bases and J by 0 bases, leaving 10 bases between them. The germline V gene encodes CDR1 LNHDA and CDR2 SQIVND (reference sequence). This CDR3 is built from 15 residues.

V usage is TRBV18 and J usage is TRBJ1-2; the D is unclear. Trimming removed 3 bases from V and 2 bases from J, with 7 bases in between. The germline gives CDR1 KGHSH, CDR2 LQKENI. The CDR3 is made up of 13 amino acids. CDR3 sequence: CASSPEENYGYTF. In DNA, the CDR3 is TGTGCCAGCTCACCGGAGGAAAACTATGGCTACACCTTC.

This chain connects TRBV5-4 to TRBJ2-7; no reliable D call. Germline V gene sequence: CDR1 SGHNT, CDR2 YYREEE (reference sequence). V lost 5 bases, J lost 2 bases, and 17 bases lay in between. The CDR3 covers 15 residues. The CDR3: CASSWKEGGTYEQYF. The DNA of the CDR3 is TGTGCCAGCAGTTGGAAGGAAGGCGGAACCTACGAGCAGTACTTC.

This sequence joins TRBV10-3 and TRBJ1-5; TRBD1 matches 12 bases. The J segment lost 5 bases and the V segment lost 10 bases, leaving 12 bases of the junction unmatched. CDR3 length equals 16 residues. The V gene's germline CDR1 is ENHRY and CDR2 SYGVKD. Here the CDR3 DNA reads TGTGCCAGCCAAGGGGACAGGGGGCGGTCAGATCAGCCCCAGCATTTT. It codes for CASQGDRGRSDQPQHF.

The V gene is TRBV18, the J gene TRBJ2-5; possible D gene TRBD2, 5 bases. The V and J ends lost 3 bases and 4 bases respectively, with 18 bases between them. This CDR3 spans 16 amino acids. CDR1 and CDR2 from the germline V gene are KGHSH and LQKENI. DNA of the CDR3: TGTGCCAGCTCACCTATCGATCCGGGGTTTGGAGAGACCCAGTACTTC. Amino acid sequence: CASSPIDPGFGETQYF.

The chain links TRBV6-5 to TRBJ2-3; 7 positions match TRBD1. This CDR3 has 14 residues. Trimming at V came to 5 bases and at J to 0 bases, leaving 2 bases not matched to a gene. CDR1 is MNHEY, CDR2 SVGAGI, per germline. CDR3 residues: CASSHRGSTDTQYF. The CDR3 bases are TGTGCCAGCAGTCACAGGGGTAGCACAGATACGCAGTATTTT.

The V and J genes are TRBV3-1 (or the pseudogene TRBV3-2) and TRBJ2-4; 7 bases map to TRBD2. Germline V gives CDR1 LGHDT, CDR2 YNNKEL (reference sequence). The junction had 15 bases not matched to a gene; V was cut back by 1 base and J by 9 bases. The CDR3 has 17 amino acids. The CDR3 loop is CASSQASGTTEFGIQYF. In DNA form, the CDR3 reads TGTGCCAGCAGCCAAGCCTCGGGGACTACGGAATTCGGCATTCAGTACTTC.

The gene calls are TRBV7-2 and TRBJ2-1; 13 positions match TRBD2. The V segment lost 5 bases and the J segment 8 bases; nucleotides outside the gene matches: 3. This CDR3 spans 14 amino acids. Looked up from germline, CDR1 is SGHTA and CDR2 is FQGNSA. The CDR3 nucleotides read TGTGCCAGCAGCCCTGGGACTAGCGGGGATGAGCAGTTCTTC. This codes for CASSPGTSGDEQFF.

The genes are TRBV10-3 and TRBJ1-1, with TRBD1 identical over 7 bases. CDR1 is ENHRY and CDR2 is SYGVKD in the germline V gene. The CDR3 consists of 13 residues. The V gene end was trimmed by 9 bases and the J gene end by 11 bases; junction bases not matched to a gene: 15. This chain's CDR3 is CAIQGGGSPTAFF. The CDR3 DNA sequence: TGTGCCATTCAGGGGGGAGGATCCCCAACGGCTTTCTTT.

This clone has just one count. For the CDR3, the DNA is TGTGCCAGCAGTTTCGGTAGGGAGAACTATGGCTACACCTTC. Translation: CASSFGRENYGYTF. J is TRBJ1-2 and V is TRBV27; D call uncertain. V lost 3 bases, J lost 2 bases, and 10 bases lay in between. The CDR3 spans 14 residues. Germline-derived CDR1 and CDR2 are MNHEY and SMNVEV (reference sequence).

The gene calls are TRBV11-3 and TRBJ2-3; TRBD1 agrees at 8 bases. Germline CDR1 SGHNT, CDR2 YENEEA. J was trimmed by 6 bases and V by 4 bases; bases with no gene match: 3. This CDR3 comprises 13 residues. The CDR3 is CASSSTGDDTQYF. DNA of the CDR3: TGTGCCAGCAGCTCGACAGGGGATGATACGCAGTATTTT.

The chain uses TRBV11-1 and TRBJ2-5, with D perhaps TRBD1 (6 bases). The CDR3 contains 15 residues. The V end was cut by 4 bases, the J end by 5 bases, with 17 bases between. CDR1 and CDR2 (germline): SGHAT, FQDESV (reference sequence). This CDR3 reads CASSSAGAPRETQYF. The CDR3 region has the DNA TGTGCCAGCAGCTCGGCAGGGGCGCCGAGGGAGACCCAGTACTTC.

The chain combines TRBV4-1 with TRBJ1-5, with D tentatively TRBD1 (6 bases). Looked up from germline, CDR1 is MGHRA and CDR2 is YSYEKL. The CDR3 loop spans 15 amino acids. V was clipped by 4 bases and J by 7 bases, with 17 bases between them. The chain's CDR3 is CASSPARGSGQPQHF. The CDR3 nucleotides are TGCGCCAGCAGCCCAGCCAGGGGCTCGGGGCAGCCCCAGCATTTT.

The CDR3 sequence: CASSYSRTPGEKLFF. As DNA, the CDR3 is TGTGCCAGCAGTTACTCCAGGACCCCAGGGGAAAAACTGTTTTTT. The rearrangement joins TRBV6-6 to TRBJ1-4; maybe TRBD1 (5 bases). This CDR3 is 15 amino acids long. Germline V gene lookup returns CDR1 MNHNY and CDR2 SVGAGI (reference sequence). Deletions cut 0 bases from V and 8 bases from J, with 13 bases between.

This clone has more than one count but fewer than ten. The rearrangement joins TRBV27 to TRBJ1-1; maybe TRBD1 (6 bases). V was trimmed by 8 bases and J by 2 bases, leaving 18 bases between them. This CDR3 is 15 amino acids long. From germline, CDR1 is MNHEY and CDR2 SMNVEV (reference sequence). Written as DNA, the CDR3 is TGTGCCAGCCAAATTACAGGGATTGGAAACACTGAAGCTTTCTTT. Translating gives CASQITGIGNTEAFF.

The genes are TRBV19 and TRBJ1-3; 9 nucleotides agree with TRBD1. In germline, CDR1 is LNHDA, CDR2 SQIVND (reference sequence). V gave up 4 bases and J gave up 2 bases; unmatched junction bases: 6. The CDR3 consists of 16 residues. CDR3 coding DNA: TGTGCCAGTAGTAGCCACCGGGACAGGGCTGGAAACACCATATATTTT. Translating gives CASSSHRDRAGNTIYF. Looking up the rest from reference TRBV19 and TRBJ1-3 gives the full variable domain: DGGITQSPKYLFRKEGQNVTLSCEQNLNHDAMYWYRQDPGQGLRLIYYSQIVNDFQKGDIAEGYSVSREKKESFPLTVTSAQKNPTAFYLCASSSHRDRAGNTIYFGEGSWLTVV.

This chain joins TRBV6-1 and TRBJ2-7, with 7 bases identical to TRBD1. The J segment lost 4 bases and the V segment lost 3 bases, leaving 9 bases of the junction unmatched. Germline CDR1 MNHNS, CDR2 SASEGT. The CDR3 contains 15 residues. The CDR3 is CASSELGTEQYEQYF. CDR3 DNA: TGTGCCAGCAGTGAGCTCGGGACAGAACAATACGAGCAGTACTTC.